This paragraph reports one T cell receptor beta chain. Its target is not known. This record comes from a study of cytomegalovirus exposure and HLA in healthy donors. PCR primers comprised 60 Vbeta and 13 Jbeta primers. Sequenced by immunoSEQ multiplex PCR; TCRdb stores in-frame clones only, minus some. The sample holds about 160,000 clones, under 85% seen once. Whole-study results and caveats: 150 to 200 TCR beta chains were listed as cytomegalovirus-associated. Later on, an analysis found that several of the most significant clusters appeared to be linked to common viral pathogens, which included parvovirus B19. Certain indistinguishable V segments, among them TRBV6-2 and TRBV6-3, were excluded. An analysis that came later showed most CMV-associated TCR beta chains appearing HLA-restricted.

The CDR3 totals 14 residues. Trimming removed 6 bases from V and 8 bases from J; junction bases left unmatched: 8. Germline-derived CDR1 and CDR2 are SGHTA and FQGNSA. The TCR comes from a woman in her twenties or thirties in good health and CMV-seronegative. The chain links TRBV7-2 to TRBJ1-4; TRBD1 agrees at 8 bases. The material sequenced was PBMCs. CDR3 residues: CASSLQGAGEKLFF. CDR3 sequence (DNA): TGTGCCAGCAGTCTGCAGGGGGCAGGAGAAAAACTGTTTTTT. Looking up the rest from reference TRBV7-2 and TRBJ1-4 gives the full variable domain: GAGVSQSPSNKVTEKGKDVELRCDPISGHTALYWYRQSLGQGLEFLIYFQGNSAPDKSGLPSDRFSAERTGGSVSTLTIQRTQQEDSAVYLCASSLQGAGEKLFFGSGTQLSVL.